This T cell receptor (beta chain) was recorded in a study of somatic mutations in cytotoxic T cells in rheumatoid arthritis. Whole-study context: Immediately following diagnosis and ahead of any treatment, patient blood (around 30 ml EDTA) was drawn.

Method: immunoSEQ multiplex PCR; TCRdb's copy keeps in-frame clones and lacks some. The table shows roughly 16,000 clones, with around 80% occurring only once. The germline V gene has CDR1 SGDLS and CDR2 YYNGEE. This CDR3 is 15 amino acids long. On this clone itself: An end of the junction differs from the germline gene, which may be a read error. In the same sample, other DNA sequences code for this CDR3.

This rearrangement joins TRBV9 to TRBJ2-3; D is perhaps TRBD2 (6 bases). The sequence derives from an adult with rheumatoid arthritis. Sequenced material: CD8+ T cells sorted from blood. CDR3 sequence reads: CASSVGTGGTDTQYF. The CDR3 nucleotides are TGTGCCAGTAGCGTTGGGACGGGAGGCACAGATACGCAGTATTTT. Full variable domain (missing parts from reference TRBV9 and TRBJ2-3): DSGVTQTPKHLITATGQRVTLRCSPRSGDLSVYWYQQSLDQGLQFLIQYYNGEERAKGNILERFSAQQFPDLHSELNLSSLELGDSALYFCASSVGTGGTDTQYFGPGTRLTVL.